This T cell receptor (beta chain) was found in a study of CD4 and CD8 cells across lung adenocarcinoma regions. One entry per CDR3 protein results from TCRdb running MiXCR on the PCR reads. The sample lists several thousand distinct CDR3 sequences; around 51% were seen once. This clonotype was seen just once. No DNA is shown, since the ends of the CDR3 on it are uncertain; the CDR3 is the one TCRdb lists. Localized lung adenocarcinoma, a non-small cell lung cancer, affected the donors. Both ends counted, the CDR3 spans 13 residues. The germline gives CDR1 MNHNS, CDR2 SASEGT. The rearrangement joins TRBV6-1 to TRBJ2-2; the table's D call, TRBD1, was not checked against the DNA. The clonotype was recovered from a male donor with lung adenocarcinoma. The CD4 and CD8 labels of this study may be unreliable. Sequenced sample: CD8+ T cells from the center of a lung tumor. This chain's CDR3 is CASSRVGAGTQFF.